Sequencing of this TCR beta chain was carried out in a study of T cells in Graves' hyperthyroidism and ophthalmopathy. Disease duration was under 3 months in the ophthalmopathy patients, who also had a Clinical Activity Score of at least 3 and a NOSPECS grade of at least 4. Extraction of PBMCs used approximately 10 ml of fresh peripheral blood. The source material, RNA transcripts, was used to amplify TCR beta CDR3 regions. A set of HTBI primers served as the primers for a first-round RT-PCR of the TCR CDR3. TCRdb analysed the multiplex PCR reads with MiXCR anew, one entry per CDR3 protein. This sample has 400,000 to 550,000 distinct CDR3 sequences; around 22% occur once, and the top ten carry approximately 10%. The CDR3 has 15 residues. V was clipped by 1 base and J by 4 bases; unmatched bases: 5. The germline V gene encodes CDR1 SGHNT and CDR2 YENEEA. This clonotype was detected many times. Its antigen is unknown.

Overall study results and limits: In blood, most of the thyroid clonotypes expanded above 0.001 were also present. Ophthalmopathy onset followed model prediction by a median around 6.9 months.

V is TRBV11-3 and J is TRBJ2-7; 9 bases are a match to TRBD1. The TCR comes from a woman in her 30s with Graves' ophthalmopathy. Sequenced: blood. The CDR3 sequence: CASSLGGQGGYEQYF. CDR3 sequence (DNA): TGTGCCAGCAGCTTAGGGGGACAGGGAGGTTACGAGCAGTACTTC.